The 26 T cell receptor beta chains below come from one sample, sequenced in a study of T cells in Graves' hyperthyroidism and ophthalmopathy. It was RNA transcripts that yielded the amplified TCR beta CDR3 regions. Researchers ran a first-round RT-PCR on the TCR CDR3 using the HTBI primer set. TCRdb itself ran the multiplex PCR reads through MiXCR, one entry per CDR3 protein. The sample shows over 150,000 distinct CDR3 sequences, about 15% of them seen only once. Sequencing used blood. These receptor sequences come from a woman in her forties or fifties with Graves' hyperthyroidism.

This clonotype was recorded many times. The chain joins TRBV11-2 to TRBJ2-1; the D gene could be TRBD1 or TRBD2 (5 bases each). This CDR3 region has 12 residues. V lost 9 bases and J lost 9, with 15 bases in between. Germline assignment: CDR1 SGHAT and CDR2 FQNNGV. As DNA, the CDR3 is TGTGCCAGTAGAGCTGTGGGGGTTGAGCAGTTCTTC. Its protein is CASRAVGVEQFF.

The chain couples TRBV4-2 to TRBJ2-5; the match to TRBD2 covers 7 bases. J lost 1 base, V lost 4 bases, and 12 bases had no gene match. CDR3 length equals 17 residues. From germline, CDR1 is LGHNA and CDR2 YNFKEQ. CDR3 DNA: TGTGCCAGCAGCCCCCGGAGTAGCGGGCGGGGCCAAGAGACCCAGTACTTC. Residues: CASSPRSSGRGQETQYF.

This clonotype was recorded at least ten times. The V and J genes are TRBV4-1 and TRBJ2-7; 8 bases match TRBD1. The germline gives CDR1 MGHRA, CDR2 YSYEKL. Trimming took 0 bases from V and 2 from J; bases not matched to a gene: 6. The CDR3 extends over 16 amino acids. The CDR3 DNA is TGCGCCAGCAGCCAAGAACCCGGACAGGGAACCTACGAGCAGTACTTC. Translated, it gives CASSQEPGQGTYEQYF.

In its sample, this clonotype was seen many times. This CDR3 reads CASSFSTSVGETQYF. In DNA form, the CDR3 reads TGTGCCAGCAGCTTTTCGACTAGCGTGGGGGAGACCCAGTACTTC. This chain uses TRBV7-2 with TRBJ2-5, with 8 bases that match TRBD2. CDR3 length equals 15 residues. Germline CDR1 and CDR2: SGHTA and FQGNSA. V shed 3 bases and J 5 bases; nucleotides not matched to a gene: 8.

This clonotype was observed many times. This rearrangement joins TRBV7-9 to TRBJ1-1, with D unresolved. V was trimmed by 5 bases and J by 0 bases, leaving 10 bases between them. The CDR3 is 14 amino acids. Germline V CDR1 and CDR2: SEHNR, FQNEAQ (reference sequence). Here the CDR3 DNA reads TGTGCCAGCAGCCCTAGGGATGTGAACACTGAAGCTTTCTTT. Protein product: CASSPRDVNTEAFF.

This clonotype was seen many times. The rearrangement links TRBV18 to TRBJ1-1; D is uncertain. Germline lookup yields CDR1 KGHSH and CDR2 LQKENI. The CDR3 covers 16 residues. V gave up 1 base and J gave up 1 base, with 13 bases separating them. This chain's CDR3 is CASSPQLSQTNTEAFF. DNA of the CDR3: TGTGCCAGCTCACCACAACTCTCACAAACGAACACTGAAGCTTTCTTT.

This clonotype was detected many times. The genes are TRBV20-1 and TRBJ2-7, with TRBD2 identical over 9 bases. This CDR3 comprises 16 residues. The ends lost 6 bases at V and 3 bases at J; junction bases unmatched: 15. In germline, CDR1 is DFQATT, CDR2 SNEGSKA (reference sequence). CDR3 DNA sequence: TGCAGTGCCAACTCGTATCCGCGAGCGGGGGGCTACGAGCAGTACTTC. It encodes CSANSYPRAGGYEQYF.

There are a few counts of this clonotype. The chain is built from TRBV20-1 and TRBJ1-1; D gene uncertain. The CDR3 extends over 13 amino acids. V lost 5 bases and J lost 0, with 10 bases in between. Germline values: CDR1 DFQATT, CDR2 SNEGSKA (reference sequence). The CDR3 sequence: CSAPERMNTEAFF. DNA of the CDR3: TGCAGTGCTCCGGAACGGATGAACACTGAAGCTTTCTTT.

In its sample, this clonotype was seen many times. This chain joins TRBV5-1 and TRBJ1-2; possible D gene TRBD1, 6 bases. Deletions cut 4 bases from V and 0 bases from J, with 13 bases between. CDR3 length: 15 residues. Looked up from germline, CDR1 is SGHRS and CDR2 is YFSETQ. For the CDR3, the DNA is TGCGCCAGCAGCCCTAGACAGGCTGCTAACTATGGCTACACCTTC. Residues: CASSPRQAANYGYTF. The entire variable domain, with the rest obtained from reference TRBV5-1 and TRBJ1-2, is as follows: KAGVTQTPRYLIKTRGQQVTLSCSPISGHRSVSWYQQTPGQGLQFLFEYFSETQRNKGNFPGRFSGRQFSNSRSEMNVSTLELGDSALYLCASSPRQAANYGYTFGSGTRLTVV.

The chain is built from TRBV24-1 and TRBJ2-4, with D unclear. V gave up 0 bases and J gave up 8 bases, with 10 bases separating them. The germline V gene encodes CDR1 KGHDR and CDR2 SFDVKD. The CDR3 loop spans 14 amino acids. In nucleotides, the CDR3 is TGTGCCACCAGTGATTTGACCGATGTGGACATTCAGTACTTC. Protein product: CATSDLTDVDIQYF.

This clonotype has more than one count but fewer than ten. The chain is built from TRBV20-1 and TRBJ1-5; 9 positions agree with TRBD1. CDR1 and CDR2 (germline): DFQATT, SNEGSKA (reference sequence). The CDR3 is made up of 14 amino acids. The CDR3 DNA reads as TGCAGCCAAGCGGACAGGGGATTGGGACAGCCCCAGCATTTT. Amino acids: CSQADRGLGQPQHF.

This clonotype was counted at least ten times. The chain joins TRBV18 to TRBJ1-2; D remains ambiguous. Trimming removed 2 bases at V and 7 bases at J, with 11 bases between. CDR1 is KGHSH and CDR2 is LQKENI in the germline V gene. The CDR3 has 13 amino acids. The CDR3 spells CASSPDIVAGYTF. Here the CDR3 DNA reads TGTGCCAGCTCACCAGACATTGTCGCTGGCTACACCTTC.

CDR3 residues: CSANDNRGTRPQHF. CDR3 sequence (DNA): TGCAGTGCTAACGATAATCGCGGGACTCGGCCCCAGCATTTT. The rearrangement joins TRBV20-1 to TRBJ1-5; TRBD1 is a possible D gene (5 bases). The V and J ends lost 4 bases and 9 bases respectively, with 19 bases between them. The germline V gene has CDR1 DFQATT and CDR2 SNEGSKA (reference sequence). The CDR3 length is 14 residues.

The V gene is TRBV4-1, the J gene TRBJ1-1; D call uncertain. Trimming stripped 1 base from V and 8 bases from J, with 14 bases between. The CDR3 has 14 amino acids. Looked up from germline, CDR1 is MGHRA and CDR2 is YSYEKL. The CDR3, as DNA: TGCGCCAGCAGCCAAGTGTCAGACAACGTAGAAGCTTTCTTT. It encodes CASSQVSDNVEAFF.

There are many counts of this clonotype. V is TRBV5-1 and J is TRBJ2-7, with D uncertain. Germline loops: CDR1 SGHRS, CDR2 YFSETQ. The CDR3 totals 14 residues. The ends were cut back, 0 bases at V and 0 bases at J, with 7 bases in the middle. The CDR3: CASSLEEISYEQYF. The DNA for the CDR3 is TGCGCCAGCAGCTTGGAGGAGATCTCCTACGAGCAGTACTTC.

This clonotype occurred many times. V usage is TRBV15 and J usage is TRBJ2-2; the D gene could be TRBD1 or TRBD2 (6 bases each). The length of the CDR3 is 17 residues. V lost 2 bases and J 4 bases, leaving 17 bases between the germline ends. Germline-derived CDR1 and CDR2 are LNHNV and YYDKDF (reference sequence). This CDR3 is CATSRKRGEGSTGELFF. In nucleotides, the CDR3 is TGTGCCACCAGCAGAAAGAGGGGGGAAGGAAGCACCGGGGAGCTGTTTTTT.

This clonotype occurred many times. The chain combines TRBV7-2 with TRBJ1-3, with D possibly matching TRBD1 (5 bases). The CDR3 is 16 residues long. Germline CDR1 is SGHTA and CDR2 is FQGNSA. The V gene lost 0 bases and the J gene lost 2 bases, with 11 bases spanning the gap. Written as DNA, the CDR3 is TGTGCCAGCAGCTTAGCAGGAGAGGGGACTGGAAACACCATATATTTT. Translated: CASSLAGEGTGNTIYF.

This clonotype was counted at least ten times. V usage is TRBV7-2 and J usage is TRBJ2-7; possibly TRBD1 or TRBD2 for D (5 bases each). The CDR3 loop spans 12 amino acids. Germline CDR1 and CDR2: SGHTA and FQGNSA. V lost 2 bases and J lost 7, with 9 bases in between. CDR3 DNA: TGTGCCAGCAGCTTATTCTGGGGGGAGCAGTACTTC. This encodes CASSLFWGEQYF.

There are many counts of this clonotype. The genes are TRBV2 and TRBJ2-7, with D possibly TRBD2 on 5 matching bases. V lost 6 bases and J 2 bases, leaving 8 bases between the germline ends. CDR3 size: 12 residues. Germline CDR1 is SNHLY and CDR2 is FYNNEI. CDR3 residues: CASRRVPYEQYF. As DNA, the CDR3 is TGTGCCAGCAGGAGGGTTCCCTACGAGCAGTACTTC.

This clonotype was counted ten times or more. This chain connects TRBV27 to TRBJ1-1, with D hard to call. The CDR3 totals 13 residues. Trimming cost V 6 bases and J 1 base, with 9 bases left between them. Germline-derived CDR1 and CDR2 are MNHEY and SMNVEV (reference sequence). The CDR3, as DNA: TGTGCCAGCAGCCTAGCCTGGAACACTGAAGCTTTCTTT. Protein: CASSLAWNTEAFF.

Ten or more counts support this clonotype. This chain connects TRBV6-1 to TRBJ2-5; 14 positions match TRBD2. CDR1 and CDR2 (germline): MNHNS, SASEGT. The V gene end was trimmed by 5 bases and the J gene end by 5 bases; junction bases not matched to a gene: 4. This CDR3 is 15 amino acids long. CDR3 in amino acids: CASSRLAGGRETQYF. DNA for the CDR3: TGTGCCAGCAGTCGACTAGCGGGGGGGAGGGAGACCCAGTACTTC.

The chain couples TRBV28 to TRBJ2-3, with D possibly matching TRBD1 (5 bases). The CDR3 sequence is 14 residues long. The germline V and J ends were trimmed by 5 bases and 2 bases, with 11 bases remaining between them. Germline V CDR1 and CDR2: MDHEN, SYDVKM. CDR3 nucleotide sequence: TGTGCCAGCAGTCCCCAGGGCATCACAGATACGCAGTATTTT. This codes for CASSPQGITDTQYF.

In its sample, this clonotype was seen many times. The CDR3: CASSSGTLEAFF. Written as DNA, the CDR3 is TGTGCCAGCAGCAGTGGGACACTTGAAGCTTTCTTT. The rearrangement joins TRBV5-6 to TRBJ1-1, with D maybe TRBD1 (6 bases). This CDR3 spans 12 amino acids. V shed 4 bases and J shed 7 bases, with 11 bases lying between them. Germline V gene sequence: CDR1 SGHDT, CDR2 YYEEEE.

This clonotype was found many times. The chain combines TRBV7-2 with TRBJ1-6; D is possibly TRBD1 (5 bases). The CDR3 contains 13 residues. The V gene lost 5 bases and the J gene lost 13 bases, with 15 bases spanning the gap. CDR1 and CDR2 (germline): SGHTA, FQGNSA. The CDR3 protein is CASSPGPPRPLHF. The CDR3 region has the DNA TGTGCCAGCAGCCCAGGGCCCCCCCGGCCCCTCCACTTT. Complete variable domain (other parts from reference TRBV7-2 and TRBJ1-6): GAGVSQSPSNKVTEKGKDVELRCDPISGHTALYWYRQSLGQGLEFLIYFQGNSAPDKSGLPSDRFSAERTGGSVSTLTIQRTQQEDSAVYLCASSPGPPRPLHFGNGTRLTVT.

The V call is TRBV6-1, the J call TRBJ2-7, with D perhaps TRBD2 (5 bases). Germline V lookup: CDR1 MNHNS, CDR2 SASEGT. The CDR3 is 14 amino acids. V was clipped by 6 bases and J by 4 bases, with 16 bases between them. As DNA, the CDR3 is TGTGCCAGCAGCTCAACCGCGGGCAGTTACGAGCAGTACTTC. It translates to CASSSTAGSYEQYF.

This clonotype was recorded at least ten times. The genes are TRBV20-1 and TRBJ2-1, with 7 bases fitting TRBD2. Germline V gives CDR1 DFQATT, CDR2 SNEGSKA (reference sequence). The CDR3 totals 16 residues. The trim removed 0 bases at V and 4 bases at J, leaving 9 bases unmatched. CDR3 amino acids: CSARDVTSDLYNEQFF. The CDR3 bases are TGCAGTGCTAGAGATGTCACTAGCGACTTGTACAATGAGCAGTTCTTC.